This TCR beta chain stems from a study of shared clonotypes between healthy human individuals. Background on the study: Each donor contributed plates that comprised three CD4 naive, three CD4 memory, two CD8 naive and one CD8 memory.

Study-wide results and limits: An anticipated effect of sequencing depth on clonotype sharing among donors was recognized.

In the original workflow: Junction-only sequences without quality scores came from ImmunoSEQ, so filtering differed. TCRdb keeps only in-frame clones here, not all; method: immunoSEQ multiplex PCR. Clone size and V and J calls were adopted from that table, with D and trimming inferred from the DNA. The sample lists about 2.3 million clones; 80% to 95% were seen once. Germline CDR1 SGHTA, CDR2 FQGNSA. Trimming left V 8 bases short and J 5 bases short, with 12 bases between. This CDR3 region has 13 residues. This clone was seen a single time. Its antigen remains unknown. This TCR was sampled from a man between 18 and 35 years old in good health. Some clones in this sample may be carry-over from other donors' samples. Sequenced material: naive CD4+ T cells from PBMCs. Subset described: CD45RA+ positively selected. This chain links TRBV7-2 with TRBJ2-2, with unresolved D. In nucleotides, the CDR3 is TGTGCCAGCCCCCCGGGTCCGACCGGGGAGCTGTTTTTT. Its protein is CASPPGPTGELFF. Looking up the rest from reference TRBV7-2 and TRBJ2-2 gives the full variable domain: GAGVSQSPSNKVTEKGKDVELRCDPISGHTALYWYRQSLGQGLEFLIYFQGNSAPDKSGLPSDRFSAERTGGSVSTLTIQRTQQEDSAVYLCASPPGPTGELFFGEGSRLTVL.